This T cell receptor beta chain was sequenced in a study of blood T cell repertoires in COVID-19. Study at large: Researchers got acute and convalescent COVID-19 samples from the United States, Italy and Spain. PBMCs, B-cell-depleted T cells, or T cells provided the cDNA or gDNA that made up the material.

Trimming took off 2 bases at V and 7 bases at J, with 12 bases between the two ends. Germline V gene sequence: CDR1 SGHRS, CDR2 YFSETQ. This CDR3 region has 14 residues. In the authors' methods: Reference gene primer amplification yielded estimated nucleated cell counts. TCRdb's table, derived via immunoSEQ multiplex PCR, lists solely in-frame clones and lacks some. V and J calls and clone size are copied from that table; D and trimming were computed from the DNA. The sample gives 250,000 or so clones, 75% to 90% of which show up once; less than 0.95% is in the top ten. This receptor was taken from a woman in her forties who had recovered from COVID-19. Input material: peripheral blood. The chain joins TRBV5-1 to TRBJ2-2; D might be TRBD1 (6 bases). The CDR3 is CASSLDRKGGELFF. CDR3 DNA: TGCGCCAGCAGCTTAGACAGGAAAGGCGGGGAGCTGTTTTTT.